The entry below gives a single TCR beta chain sequence along with its context. The same CDR3 can be traced to other DNA sequences in this sample. This sample stems from a study of control samples from healthy donors and cancer patients. Some clones are missing from TCRdb's copy, which holds only in-frame ones; the method was immunoSEQ multiplex PCR. The sample has some 71,000 clones; 87% are singletons. Material: PBMCs. This receptor was obtained from a woman aged 45 to 65 with head and neck cancer.

CDR3 residues: CAISGGRGGRGGYTF. CDR3 DNA: TGTGCCATCAGCGGAGGCAGGGGGGGACGGGGTGGCTACACCTTC. The gene calls are TRBV10-3 and TRBJ1-2; TRBD1 aligns across 7 bases. This CDR3 region has 15 residues. The germline CDR1 and CDR2 sequences are ENHRY and SYGVKD. V shed 6 bases, J shed 7 bases, and the junction held 14 bases outside the gene matches.